The source of this T cell receptor (beta chain) is a study of PD-1 blockade in classical Hodgkin lymphoma. Study results and caveats: In newly diagnosed patients, baseline TCR diversity was reportedly below that of healthy donors.

In regard to this clone: Antigen unknown.

Sequenced by immunoSEQ multiplex PCR; TCRdb stores in-frame clones only, minus some. Among about 97,000 clones, roughly 88% were seen once, and the ten largest hold 12%. This CDR3 region has 14 residues. Germline CDR1 and CDR2: SGHRS and YFSETQ. Trimming left V 1 base short and J 6 bases short, with 11 bases between. Every patient experienced relapse after autologous stem cell transplantation, and brentuximab vedotin exposure varied. The study recorded best responses of complete response, partial response or progressive disease. V gene TRBV5-1 combines with J gene TRBJ2-1; D might be TRBD2 (6 bases). This TCR was sampled from a human donor with classical Hodgkin lymphoma. This specimen was peripheral blood mononuclear cells (PBMCs), taken at baseline. CDR3 residues: CASSLRQGGNEQFF. CDR3 nucleotides: TGCGCCAGCAGCTTGCGGCAGGGAGGCAATGAGCAGTTCTTC.